The 5 T cell receptor beta chains below all came from one sample that was sequenced in a study of read filtering for tumor transcriptome and immune sequencing. The library was built from around 400 ng RNA with molecular barcoded adaptors for alpha/delta and beta/gamma chains. TCRdb itself ran the reads through MiXCR, one entry per CDR3 protein. The sample carries 50,000 to 65,000 distinct CDR3 sequences, 15% to 25% recorded once. Source material: a population of CD138-negative cells sorted from bone marrow. The receptors were sampled from a donor aged 40 or over with multiple myeloma.

This clonotype was picked up many times. This chain links TRBV28 with TRBJ1-4, with D unresolved. V dropped 6 bases and J dropped 8 bases, with 13 bases sitting between them. Germline CDR1 and CDR2: MDHEN and SYDVKM. This CDR3 has 13 residues. In DNA, the CDR3 is TGTGCCAGCAGGCGGGCGGCGACAGAAAAACTGTTTTTT. Its protein is CASRRAATEKLFF.

A note on this clonotype: Possible read error: a much larger clone is one base away. V and J are TRBV3-1 and TRBJ2-3; possibly TRBD1 for D (6 bases). Deletions cut 4 bases from V and 1 base from J, with 15 bases between. Germline CDR1 is LGHDT and CDR2 is YNNKEL (reference sequence). This CDR3 has 16 amino acids. The DNA for the CDR3 is TGTGCCAGCAGCCTGTCCGGCAGGGGACGCACAGATACGCAGTATTTT. The encoded protein is CASSLSGRGRTDTQYF.

This clonotype showed up many times. DNA for the CDR3: TGTGCCAGCAGCCCCCCGGACGGACGGTTTGAGTTCTTC. Translation: CASSPPDGRFEFF. This chain joins TRBV7-9 and TRBJ2-1; no clear D gene. CDR3 length: 13 residues. V lost 5 bases, J lost 14 bases, and 19 bases lay in between. The germline V gene has CDR1 SEHNR and CDR2 FQNEAQ (reference sequence).

A remark on this clonotype: A single base separates this from a much larger clone, so it may be a read error. This chain connects TRBV20-1 to TRBJ1-5; 9 bases line up with TRBD1. Losses at the gene ends were 5 bases for V and 5 bases for J; bases not matched to a gene: 10. The CDR3 is 15 amino acids. Germline V gives CDR1 DFQATT, CDR2 SNEGSKA (reference sequence). CDR3 DNA sequence: TGCAGTGCTTTTACAACCGGGACAGGGTATCAGCCCCAGCATTTT. Translating it yields CSAFTTGTGYQPQHF.

This clonotype has a handful of counts. The chain links TRBV29-1 to TRBJ2-7; 8 bases match TRBD1. Trimming cost V 6 bases and J 5 bases; bases outside gene matches: 3. This CDR3 has 11 amino acids. Germline CDR1 reads SQVTM; CDR2 reads ANQGSEA. The CDR3 region has the DNA TGCAGCGTGGCGACAGGGGACGAGCAGTACTTC. This encodes CSVATGDEQYF.